This T cell receptor (beta chain) comes out of a study of blood T cells in healthy people across ages. A J-beta primer mix and a sample-barcoded 5' primer were used in a second PCR of about 7 to 12 cycles. TCRdb itself ran the 5' RACE reads through MiXCR, one entry per CDR3 protein. Here the sample spans over 700,000 distinct CDR3 sequences, 40% to 65% being singletons. Germline assignment: CDR1 SGDLS and CDR2 YYNGEE. Trimming removed 5 bases at V and 11 bases at J, with 22 bases between. The CDR3 covers 14 residues. The chain uses TRBV9 and TRBJ2-5; D not resolved. This sequence was found in a man of 80 years or more in good health. The source material was blood. This CDR3 reads CASSLVEGYNEQYF. As DNA, the CDR3 is TGTGCCAGCAGTTTAGTCGAAGGGTACAATGAGCAGTACTTC.